These T cell receptor beta chains were read from a single sample in a study of blood T cells in healthy people across ages. Each CDR3 protein is one row after TCRdb ran MiXCR on the 5' RACE reads. This sample has 750,000 to 850,000 distinct CDR3 sequences; around 25% occur once, and the top ten carry 3.7%. The sample also formed part of further work on T cells of mothers and their children.

Sequencing used blood. These receptors came from a boy aged 5-17 years in good health. The CDR3 runs from the conserved cysteine through the conserved F or W. A D gene is named only where the DNA matches it firmly.

cdr3_aa d_call j_call v_call
CASSPGDGNEQFF NA NA TRBV18
CASSDGETSGGGTQYF TRBD2 TRBJ2-5 TRBV5-8
CASSLHSGGLQETQYF TRBD2 TRBJ2-5 TRBV11-2
CASSAIAVSYERYF NA TRBJ2-7 TRBV11-2
CASTGTDSTDTQYF NA TRBJ2-3 TRBV12-3/TRBV12-4
CASSRGEGINNEQFF NA NA TRBV6-2/TRBV6-3
CATPSAARDDEQFF NA NA TRBV7-9
CASSLERLAKETQYF NA TRBJ2-5 TRBV11-2
CASSGLQGVNYGYTF NA TRBJ1-2 TRBV9
CASSLVAGAGTTYEQYF TRBD2 TRBJ2-7 TRBV7-2
CASRLTGRAAYNEQFF NA TRBJ2-1 TRBV28
CASSQVFGQGSYTF NA TRBJ1-2 TRBV3-1
CASSEVFNEQFF NA TRBJ2-1 TRBV10-2
CASRLTDFTEAFF NA TRBJ1-1 TRBV12-3/TRBV12-4